This TCR beta chain came from a study of blood T cell repertoires in COVID-19. In the original workflow: Reference gene primer amplification in the assay estimated nucleated cell counts. Libraries were prepared by immunoSEQ multiplex PCR; TCRdb keeps only in-frame clonotypes and omits some of them. D and trimming were read from the DNA, whereas the V and J calls and clone size are those reported in that table. The sample contains 150,000 to 190,000 clones, about 80% of which appear only once. This CDR3 contains 13 residues. CDR1 and CDR2 (germline): SGHNT, YYREEE (reference sequence). V dropped 2 bases and J dropped 2 bases, with 7 bases sitting between them. Enrolled through a virtual design, the participants were between roughly 18 and 95 years of age and came from about two dozen US areas. Recovered status applied to Cohort 3 donors who had two consecutive negative PCRs. It also applied to those with clearance or with symptom resolution.

The V call is TRBV5-4, the J call TRBJ2-5, with D hard to call. The receptor was isolated from a man over 45 who had recovered from COVID-19. The material sequenced was PBMCs or T cells enriched from blood (not recorded which). The CDR3 DNA is TGTGCCAGCAGCTTCGACAATCAAGAGACCCAGTACTTC. As protein: CASSFDNQETQYF.